These 27 T cell receptor beta chains were all obtained from the same sample, sequenced in a study of T cells in localized non-small cell lung cancer. Sequenced by immunoSEQ multiplex PCR; TCRdb stores in-frame clones only, minus some. Of some 5,800 clones in the sample, under 30% were seen once. The sample in question was lung tumor tissue, obtained before any cancer treatment. These TCRs come from a female donor at least 60 years old with stage I lung adenocarcinoma.

The CDR3 protein is CASRAGGYGNYGYTF. CDR3 in DNA: TGTGCCAGCAGAGCAGGGGGATATGGTAACTATGGCTACACCTTC. The rearrangement uses TRBV9 and TRBJ1-2; TRBD1 aligns across 7 bases. This CDR3 comprises 15 residues. Looked up from germline, CDR1 is SGDLS and CDR2 is YYNGEE. With V trimmed by 5 bases and J by 1 base, 8 bases remained unmatched.

V usage is TRBV28 and J usage is TRBJ1-2; possibly TRBD1 for D (6 bases). Germline assignment: CDR1 MDHEN and CDR2 SYDVKM. V was trimmed by 7 bases and J by 8 bases, leaving 14 bases between them. This CDR3 contains 12 residues. The CDR3 region has the DNA TGTGCCAGCATGGGACAAGAGGGAGGCTACACCTTC. Its protein product is CASMGQEGGYTF.

The rearrangement links TRBV18 to TRBJ1-1; 10 positions agree with TRBD1. This CDR3 comprises 16 residues. V lost 3 bases, J lost 1 base, and 5 bases stayed unmatched. CDR1 and CDR2 (germline): KGHSH, LQKENI. This chain's CDR3 is CASSPEGQGKNTEAFF. The CDR3 nucleotides read TGTGCCAGCTCACCCGAGGGACAGGGGAAGAACACTGAAGCTTTCTTT.

This clone was seen more than once but under ten times. This rearrangement joins TRBV23-1 to TRBJ2-1; D uncertain. TRBV23-1 is noted as an ORF with a role that remains uncertain. The CDR3 contains 13 residues. V was cut by 6 bases and J by 7 bases, with 13 bases left in between. In DNA form, the CDR3 reads TGCGCCAGCAGCTTAGGCGTGTGGAATGAGCAGTTCTTC. Protein product: CASSLGVWNEQFF.

This clone has a handful of counts. The chain couples TRBV9 to TRBJ1-2, with a tentative D call TRBD1 (6 bases). From germline, CDR1 is SGDLS and CDR2 YYNGEE. The CDR3 has 12 residues. V was pared by 6 bases and J by 8 bases, with 14 bases between. The DNA of the CDR3 is TGTGCCAGCAAGCTACAGGGAGGAGGCTACACCTTC. Its translation is CASKLQGGGYTF.

This clone has just a few counts. The V gene is TRBV11-3, the J gene TRBJ1-6; D gene unclear. Germline CDR1 reads SGHNT; CDR2 reads YENEEA. The V end was cut by 3 bases, the J end by 4 bases, with 7 bases between. This CDR3 is built from 14 residues. This chain's CDR3 is CASSLEQYNSPLHF. For the CDR3, the DNA is TGTGCCAGCAGCTTRGAACAGTATAATTCACCCCTCCACTTT.

In this sample, this clone turned up a few times. The chain couples TRBV30 to TRBJ2-1, with TRBD2 identical over 7 bases. CDR1 GTSNPN and CDR2 SVGIG come from the germline V gene (reference sequence). The V and J ends lost 0 bases and 8 bases, in that order; junction bases with no gene match: 7. CDR3 length: 14 amino acids. CDR3 bases: TGTGCCTGGAGTGTGGGCGGGAGCGTCCATGAGCAGTTCTTC. Protein product: CAWSVGGSVHEQFF.

The V and J genes are TRBV29-1 and TRBJ2-1, with TRBD1 matching 8 bases. V was clipped by 2 bases and J by 8 bases; unmatched bases: 2. The germline V gene encodes CDR1 SQVTM and CDR2 ANQGSEA. This CDR3 has 12 residues. The CDR3 protein is CSVEPGGHEQFF. CDR3 coding DNA: TGCAGCGTTGAACCAGGGGGCCATGAGCAGTTCTTC.

The chain employs TRBV19 and TRBJ2-2, with 8 bases that match TRBD2. This CDR3 has 16 residues. The germline V gene has CDR1 LNHDA and CDR2 SQIVND (reference sequence). With V trimmed by 4 bases and J by 5 bases, 9 bases remained unmatched. CDR3 amino acids: CASSSAGLAGTGELFF. CDR3 nucleotide sequence: TGTGCCAGTAGTAGCGCCGGGCTAGCGGGTACCGGGGAGCTGTTTTTT.

The chain recombines TRBV9 with TRBJ2-1; D gene unclear. Trimming cost V 6 bases and J 6 bases, with 13 bases left between them. The CDR3 runs 13 residues. Germline V gives CDR1 SGDLS, CDR2 YYNGEE. CDR3 sequence reads: CASTRRGFNEQFF. The CDR3 nucleotides are TGTGCCAGCACCCGTCGAGGTTTCAATGAGCAGTTCTTC.

J is TRBJ2-1 and V is TRBV14; possible D gene TRBD1, 5 bases. V was trimmed by 5 bases and J by 6 bases, leaving 11 bases between them. Germline-derived CDR1 and CDR2 are SGHDN and FVKESK. This CDR3 spans 13 amino acids. CDR3 nucleotides: TGTGCCAGCAGCTGGGGAACAGGCAATGAGCAGTTCTTC. Residues: CASSWGTGNEQFF.

This clone was picked up a small number of times. The chain carries TRBV11-3 and TRBJ2-1; 9 bases fit TRBD2. Germline V gene data show CDR1 as SGHNT and CDR2 as YENEEA. Trimming removed 2 bases from V and 1 base from J; junction bases left unmatched: 3. The CDR3 extends over 16 amino acids. The CDR3 spells CASSLLAGASYNEQFF. CDR3 sequence (DNA): TGTGCCAGCAGCTTATTAGCGGGAGCTTCCTACAATGAGCAGTTCTTC.

This clone has only a few counts. J is TRBJ2-3 and V is TRBV19; no firm D call. CDR3 size: 14 residues. Germline V gene sequence: CDR1 LNHDA, CDR2 SQIVND (reference sequence). The V end was cut by 5 bases, the J end by 0 bases, with 9 bases between. CDR3 nucleotides: TGTGCCAGTAGTGGGCGCATCAGCACAGATACGCAGTATTTT. It codes for CASSGRISTDTQYF.

The V call is TRBV28, the J call TRBJ2-4; TRBD1 matches at 10 bases. This CDR3 is 16 amino acids long. Per germline, CDR1 MDHEN and CDR2 SYDVKM. With V trimmed by 5 bases and J by 3 bases, 7 bases remained unmatched. CDR3 sequence (DNA): TGTGCCAGCAGTACGCGACAGGGGGCGGACAAAAACATTCAGTACTTC. Translated, it gives CASSTRQGADKNIQYF.

This clone was detected a few times. V usage is TRBV9 and J usage is TRBJ2-3; 11 nucleotides align to TRBD2. The J segment lost 2 bases and the V segment lost 4 bases, leaving 3 bases of the junction unmatched. This CDR3 has 15 amino acids. Germline V gene sequence: CDR1 SGDLS, CDR2 YYNGEE. This CDR3 is CASSRTSGYTDTQYF. For the CDR3, the DNA is TGTGCCAGCAGCAGGACTAGCGGGTACACAGATACGCAGTATTTT.

By share, this clone counts as medium-sized. This chain connects TRBV9 to TRBJ1-2; D call uncertain. This CDR3 is 15 amino acids long. Trimming removed 4 bases at V and 4 bases at J, with 17 bases between. From germline, CDR1 is SGDLS and CDR2 YYNGEE. CDR3 in DNA: TGTGCCAGCAGCCCACGTCCGGAGGGTGGCTATGGCTACACCTTC. It yields the protein CASSPRPEGGYGYTF.

The genes are TRBV19 and TRBJ2-7; a weak D match, TRBD1 (5 bases). Germline V gives CDR1 LNHDA, CDR2 SQIVND (reference sequence). V shed 3 bases and J shed 0 bases, with 9 bases lying between them. The CDR3 spans 14 residues. The CDR3 spells CASSIGQASYEQYF. CDR3 DNA: TGTGCCAGTAGTATTGGACAAGCCTCCTACGAGCAGTACTTC.

This clone has just a few counts. The chain recombines TRBV11-3 with TRBJ2-5; the D call may be TRBD1 or TRBD2 (7 bases each). V was shortened by 2 bases and J by 5 bases, with 27 bases between the two germline ends. This CDR3 has 19 residues. Per germline, CDR1 SGHNT and CDR2 YENEEA. The CDR3 spells CASSLKYPSGGGPVETQYF. CDR3 DNA: TGTGCCAGCAGCTTAAAGTACCCCTCAGGGGGAGGGCCGGTGGAGACCCAGTACTTC. The whole variable domain, filled in from reference TRBV11-3 and TRBJ2-5, reads EAGVVQSPRYKIIEKKQPVAFWCNPISGHNTLYWYLQNLGQGPELLIRYENEEAVDDSQLPKDRFSAERLKGVDSTLKIQPAELGDSAVYLCASSLKYPSGGGPVETQYFGPGTRLLVL.

The J gene is TRBJ1-5, the V gene TRBV19; D is uncertain. The CDR3 runs to 13 residues. Trimming shortened V by 6 bases and J by 5 bases, and 11 bases separated the two germline ends. CDR1 LNHDA and CDR2 SQIVND come from the germline V gene (reference sequence). CDR3 protein: CASRKAWDQPQHF. As DNA, the CDR3 is TGTGCCAGTAGAAAAGCTTGGGATCAGCCCCAGCATTTT.

This clone was seen a single time. The gene calls are TRBV19 and TRBJ2-1; 12 bases fit TRBD2. The CDR3 loop spans 17 amino acids. The germline gives CDR1 LNHDA, CDR2 SQIVND (reference sequence). J gave up 2 bases and V 3 bases, and 5 bases lay outside the gene matches. This chain's CDR3 is CASSIQGTSGPYNEQFF. CDR3 DNA: TGTGCCAGTAGTATCCAAGGGACTAGCGGGCCCTACAATGAGCAGTTCTTC.

The table lists this clone with a few counts. V usage is TRBV6-8 and J usage is TRBJ2-5; 9 bases are shared with TRBD1. The V and J ends lost 4 bases and 4 bases, in that order; junction bases with no gene match: 4. Germline V gene data show CDR1 as MNHGY and CDR2 as SAAAGT. The CDR3 spans 14 residues. The CDR3, as DNA: TGTGCCAGCAGTTGGGGACAGGGCTCAGAGACCCAGTACTTC. It encodes CASSWGQGSETQYF.

This clone has a count of ten or more. CDR3 coding DNA: TGCGCCAGCAGCCAAGAAAGCAGGGGAGGTCACGAGCAGTACTTC. Translation: CASSQESRGGHEQYF. This rearrangement joins TRBV1 to TRBJ2-7. TRBV1 is a pseudogene segment. The CDR3 loop spans 15 amino acids.

This clone has just a few counts. CDR3 in amino acids: CASSPTVGTNYGYTF. For the CDR3, the DNA is TGTGCCAGCAGCCCGACGGTTGGAACTAACTATGGCTACACCTTC. This rearrangement joins TRBV7-5 to TRBJ1-2. TRBV7-5 is a pseudogene segment. The CDR3 sequence is 15 residues long.

Only one count was recorded for this clone. The V gene is TRBV19, the J gene TRBJ2-6; no firm D call. V shed 4 bases and J shed 2 bases, with 6 bases lying between them. From germline, CDR1 is LNHDA and CDR2 SQIVND (reference sequence). The CDR3 length is 14 residues. The CDR3 region has the DNA TGTGCCAGTAGTAAAAGTCCTGGGGCCAACGTCCTGACTTTC. This translates into CASSKSPGANVLTF.

The chain joins TRBV5-1 to TRBJ2-2; D is undetermined. Germline CDR1 and CDR2: SGHRS and YFSETQ. The CDR3 is 16 residues long. V lost 1 base and J 3 bases, leaving 13 bases between the germline ends. CDR3 nucleotide sequence: TGCGCCAGCAGCTTGAGGTTCAGGATGGACACCGGGGAGCTGTTTTTT. As protein: CASSLRFRMDTGELFF.

The chain couples TRBV30 to TRBJ2-3; D is possibly TRBD1 or TRBD2 (5 bases each). The CDR3 runs to 15 residues. V lost 0 bases to trimming and J lost 5 bases, with 15 bases between them. Germline CDR1 is GTSNPN and CDR2 is SVGIG (reference sequence). The CDR3 loop reads CAWSVLGARQDTQYF. The CDR3 coding sequence is TGTGCCTGGAGTGTACTCGGGGCCCGCCAAGATACGCAGTATTTT. The full variable domain, its missing parts supplied by reference TRBV30 and TRBJ2-3, is SQTIHQWPATLVQPVGSPLSLECTVEGTSNPNLYWYRQAAGRGLQLLFYSVGIGQISSEVPQNLSASRPQDRQFILSSKKLLLSDSGFYLCAWSVLGARQDTQYFGPGTRLTVL.

This clone was seen a handful of times. The chain uses TRBV11-3 and TRBJ2-2, with unresolved D. Per the germline V gene, CDR1 is SGHNT and CDR2 is YENEEA. The CDR3 spans 14 residues. V was shortened by 5 bases and J by 4 bases, with 11 bases between the two germline ends. CDR3: CASSPRTATGELFF. CDR3 coding DNA: TGTGCCAGCAGCCCCCGTACAGCCACCGGGGAGCTGTTTTTT.